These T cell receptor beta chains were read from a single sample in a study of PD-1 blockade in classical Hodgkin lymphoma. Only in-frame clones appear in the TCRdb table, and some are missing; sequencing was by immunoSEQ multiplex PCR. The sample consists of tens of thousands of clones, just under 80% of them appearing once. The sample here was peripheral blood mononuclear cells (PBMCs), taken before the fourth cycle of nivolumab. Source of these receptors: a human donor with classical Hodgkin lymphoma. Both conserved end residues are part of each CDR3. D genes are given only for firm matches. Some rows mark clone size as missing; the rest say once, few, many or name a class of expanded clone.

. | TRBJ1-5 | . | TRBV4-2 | CASSQPNSNQPQHF | TGTGCCAGCAGCCAACCCAATAGCAATCAGCCCCAGCATTTT
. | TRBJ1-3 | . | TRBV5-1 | CASSLGAAYSGNTIYF | TGCGCCAGCAGCTTGGGAGCTGCTTACTCTGGAAACACCATATATTTT
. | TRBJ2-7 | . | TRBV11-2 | CASSLGRMYEQYF | TGTGCCAGCAGCTTGGGCAGGATGTACGAGCAGTACTTC
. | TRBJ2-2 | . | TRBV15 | CATSTENLGANTGELFF | TGTGCCACCAGCACTGAAAACCTGGGTGCGAACACCGGGGAGCTGTTTTTT
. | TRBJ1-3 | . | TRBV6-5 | CASSYSDSQNTIYF | TGTGCCAGCAGTTACTCGGATTCACAAAACACCATATATTTT
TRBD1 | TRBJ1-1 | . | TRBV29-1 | CSVDRQGGTEAFF | TGCAGCGTTGATAGACAGGGTGGCACTGAAGCTTTCTTT
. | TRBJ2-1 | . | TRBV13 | CASSRYTSSYNEQFF | TGTGCCAGCAGTAGGTACACCAGCTCCTACAATGAGCAGTTCTTC
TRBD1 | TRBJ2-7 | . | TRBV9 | CASSVSRQGEDEQYF | TGTGCCAGCAGCGTAAGTCGACAGGGGGAGGACGAGCAGTACTTC
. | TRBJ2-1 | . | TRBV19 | CASSILGAQFF | TGTGCCAGTAGTATTTTGGGAGCGCAGTTCTTC
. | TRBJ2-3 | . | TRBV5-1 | CASSSQGFTDTQYF | TGCGCCAGCAGTTCCCAGGGGTTCACAGATACGCAGTATTTT
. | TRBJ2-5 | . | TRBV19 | CASRIIGRETQYF | TGTGCCAGTAGGATTATAGGGAGAGAGACCCAGTACTTC
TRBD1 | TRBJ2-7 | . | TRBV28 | CASSDYRGKGYEQYF | TGTGCCAGCAGCGATTACAGGGGAAAGGGCTACGAGCAGTACTTC
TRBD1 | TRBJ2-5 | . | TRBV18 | CASSPPGADRETETQYF | TGTGCCAGCTCACCACCAGGGGCGGACAGGGAGACAGAGACCCAGTACTTC
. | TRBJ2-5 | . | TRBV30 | CAWSVLTPQETQYF | TGTGCCTGGAGTGTACTGACACCACAAGAGACTCAGTACTTC
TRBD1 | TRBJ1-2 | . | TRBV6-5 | CASSQGALYDYTF | TGTGCCAGCAGTCAGGGGGCGCTTTATGACTACACCTTC
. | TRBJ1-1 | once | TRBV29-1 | CSVAVADVNTEAFF | TGCAGCGTTGCGGTGGCGGATGTGAACACTGAAGCTTTCTTT
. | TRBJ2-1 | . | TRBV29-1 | CSVRGTSYNEQFF | TGCAGCGTTCGGGGGACTTCCTACAATGAGCAGTTCTTC
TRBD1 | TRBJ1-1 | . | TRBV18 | CASSGGQGGTEAFF | TGTGCCAGCTCAGGAGGACAGGGCGGCACTGAAGCTTTCTTT
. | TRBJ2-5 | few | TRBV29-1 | CSVEWSRGVGETQYF | TGCAGCGTTGAATGGTCCAGGGGTGTTGGGGAGACCCAGTACTTC
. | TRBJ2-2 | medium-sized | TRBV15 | CATRLGAANTGELFF | TGTGCCACCCGTCTGGGCGCGGCGAACACCGGGGAGCTGTTTTTT
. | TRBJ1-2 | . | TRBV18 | CASSPDGTYGYTF | TGTGCCAGCTCACCGGACGGGACCTATGGCTACACCTTC
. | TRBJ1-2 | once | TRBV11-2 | CASSLDLVDYGYTF | TGTGCCAGCAGCTTAGATCTGGTAGACTATGGCTACACCTTC
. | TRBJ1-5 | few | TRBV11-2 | CASSQRVNQPQHF | TGTGCCAGCAGCCAACGAGTCAATCAGCCCCAGCATTTT
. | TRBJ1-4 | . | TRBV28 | CASSLFQSTNEKLFF | TGTGCCAGCAGTTTATTCCAATCAACTAATGAAAAACTGTTTTTT
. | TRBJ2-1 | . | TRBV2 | CASWGSHNEQFF | TGTGCCAGCTGGGGCAGCCACAATGAGCAGTTCTTC
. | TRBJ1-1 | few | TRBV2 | CASSGQGNTEAFF | TGTGCCAGCAGCGGTCAGGGGAACACTGAAGCTTTCTTT
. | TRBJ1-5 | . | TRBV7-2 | CASSLVNRDQPQHF | TGTGCCAGCAGCTTAGTCAACAGGGATCAGCCCCAGCATTTT
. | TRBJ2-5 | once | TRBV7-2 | CASSLGGALQETQYF | TGTGCCAGCAGCTTAGGGGGGGCCCTACAAGAGACCCAGTACTTC
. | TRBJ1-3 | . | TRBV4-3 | CASSHRSSGNTIYF | TGCGCCAGCAGCCACCGGAGCTCTGGAAACACCATATATTTT
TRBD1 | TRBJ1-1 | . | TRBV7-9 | CASSQPGTDSGTEAFF | TGTGCCAGCAGCCAGCCCGGGACAGATAGTGGCACTGAAGCTTTCTTT
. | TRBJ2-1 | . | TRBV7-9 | CASSLGSASFNEQFF | TGTGCCAGCAGCTTGGGGTCGGCTTCTTTCAATGAGCAGTTCTTC
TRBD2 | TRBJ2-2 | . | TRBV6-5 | CASSRTSGITGELFF | TGTGCCAGCAGTCGGACTAGCGGTATCACCGGGGAGCTGTTTTTT
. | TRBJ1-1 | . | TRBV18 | CASSPTFTLDSSTEAFF | TGTGCCAGCTCACCGACCTTCACTTTGGATTCCAGCACTGAAGCTTTCTTT
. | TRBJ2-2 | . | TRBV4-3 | CASSQGGGLTGELFF | TGCGCCAGCAGCCAAGGTGGGGGGCTAACCGGGGAGCTGTTTTTT
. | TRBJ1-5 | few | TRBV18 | CASSPGGRQPQHF | TGTGCCAGCTCACCAGGGGGGAGGCAGCCCCAGCATTTT
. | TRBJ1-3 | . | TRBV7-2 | CASSLGRGGGGNTIYF | TGTGCCAGCAGCTTAGGTCGGGGAGGAGGTGGAAACACCATATATTTT
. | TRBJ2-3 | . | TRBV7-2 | CASSLDSGTDTQYF | TGTGCCAGCAGCCTAGACAGTGGCACAGATACGCAGTATTTT
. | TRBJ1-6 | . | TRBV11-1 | CASSLLLESPLHF | TGTGCCAGCAGTCTTCTTTTGGAATCACCCCTCCACTTT
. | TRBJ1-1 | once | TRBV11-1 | CASSLGPENTEAFF | TGTGCCAGCAGCTTAGGGCCTGAGAACACTGAAGCTTTCTTT
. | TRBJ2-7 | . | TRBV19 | CASSTRSGDSSYEQYF | TGTGCCAGTAGTACCCGAAGCGGGGACAGCTCCTACGAGCAGTACTTC
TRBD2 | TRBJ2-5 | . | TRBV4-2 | CASSPRLAGAGGETQYF | TGTGCCAGCAGCCCACGGCTAGCGGGGGCCGGAGGAGAGACCCAGTACTTC
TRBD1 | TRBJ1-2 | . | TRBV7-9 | CASSSGTAYGYTF | TGTGCCAGCAGCTCCGGGACAGCATATGGCTACACCTTC
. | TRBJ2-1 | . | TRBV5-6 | CASSSRFMKGQFF | TGTGCCAGCAGCTCCAGATTCATGAAGGGGCAGTTCTTC
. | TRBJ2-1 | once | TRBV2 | CASSDRQLYNEQFF | TGTGCCAGCAGTGATAGGCAACTCTACAATGAGCAGTTCTTC
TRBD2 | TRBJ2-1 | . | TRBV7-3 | CASSSSSGGSFEQFF | TGTGCCAGCAGCTCTTCTAGCGGGGGGTCTTTTGAGCAGTTCTTC
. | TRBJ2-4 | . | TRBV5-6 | CASSLPGVGKNIQYF | TGTGCCAGCAGCTTGCCAGGGGTGGGCAAAAACATTCAGTACTTC
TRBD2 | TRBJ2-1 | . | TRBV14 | CASSPSGTSGGNEQFF | TGTGCCAGCAGCCCAAGCGGGACTAGCGGGGGAAATGAGCAGTTCTTC
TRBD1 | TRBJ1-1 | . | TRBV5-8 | CASSFSRGLNTEAFF | TGTGCCAGCAGCTTCTCCAGGGGGTTGAACACTGAAGCTTTCTTT
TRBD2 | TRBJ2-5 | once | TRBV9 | CASSVGVLSGGAQETQYF | TGTGCCAGCAGCGTAGGAGTTCTTAGCGGGGGGGCTCAAGAGACCCAGTACTTC
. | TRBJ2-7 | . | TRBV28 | CASKRTAQASYEQYF | TGTGCCAGCAAGCGGACGGCCCAGGCCTCCTACGAGCAGTACTTC
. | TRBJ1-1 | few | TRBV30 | CAWSRPGNTEAFF | TGTGCCTGGAGTCGCCCAGGAAACACTGAAGCTTTCTTT
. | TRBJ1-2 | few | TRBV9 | CASSKNPNYGYTF | TGTGCCAGCAGCAAAAATCCTAACTATGGCTACACCTTC
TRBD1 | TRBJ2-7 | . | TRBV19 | CASRGISYEQYF | TGTGCCTCCAGGGGGATCTCCTACGAGCAGTACTTC
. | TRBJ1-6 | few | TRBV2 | CASYWTGQNSPLHF | TGTGCCAGCTATTGGACGGGGCAAAATTCACCCCTCCACTTT
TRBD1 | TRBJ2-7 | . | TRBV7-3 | CASSPSDRSKLQYF | TGTGCCAGCAGCCCATCGGACAGGTCAAAGCTGCAGTACTTC